This TCR beta chain stems from a study of identical twins. Notes on the study in general: Instead of following the same donors, the conclusions were based on cross-sectional statistical analysis. Models underestimated out-of-frame TCR alpha sharing in monozygotic twins.

From germline, CDR1 is KGHSH and CDR2 LQKENI. CDR3 size: 13 residues. V shed 6 bases and J shed 5 bases, with 11 bases lying between them. This clonotype was observed a handful of times. Its specificity is not known. Unique molecular identifiers were present on the cDNA, and a universal primer site came from template switching. TCRdb re-derived calls from the 5' RACE reads in MiXCR, one entry per CDR3 protein. The repertoire holds roughly 250,000 distinct CDR3 sequences, with over 11% as singletons. The V gene is TRBV18, the J gene TRBJ1-5, with no clear D. The sequence came from a woman under 30 in good health. Sequencing was done on a sample of memory (CD45RO+) T cells sorted from blood. The CDR3 reads CASSPTRDQPQHF. The CDR3 nucleotides read TGTGCCAGCTCGCCGACCCGGGATCAGCCCCAGCATTTT.